This T cell receptor (beta chain) was recovered during a study of somatic mutations in cytotoxic T cells in rheumatoid arthritis. Profiling relied on immunoSEQ multiplex PCR, and the TCRdb table lists in-frame clones only, not all of them. The repertoire holds about 18,000 clones, with approximately 82% as singletons. A word on this clone: Antigen: not known.

Study observations and caveats: For patients with rheumatoid arthritis, CD8+ clonality went up with age, while healthy controls showed no such change. The largest CD8+ clone made up over 20% of CD8+ cells in about an eighth of the roughly 60 patients.

After CD4+ and CD8+ cells were isolated by positive magnetic bead selection, their purity was checked by flow cytometry. Germline-derived CDR1 and CDR2 are LNHDA and SQIVND (reference sequence). The CDR3 length is 14 residues. V was clipped by 5 bases and J by 1 base, with 10 bases between them. The receptor was derived from an adult with rheumatoid arthritis. Specimen: CD8+ T cells sorted from blood. V is TRBV19 and J is TRBJ2-3; D unclear. The CDR3 DNA follows: TGTGCCAGTAGTCCGCTTTGGGGCACAGATACGCAGTATTTT. The encoded protein is CASSPLWGTDTQYF.